The entry below gives a single T cell receptor beta chain sequence along with its context. This clonotype showed up just a few times. The specificity of this receptor is unknown. Per-base qualities were not stored, and no clone one base away is much larger. Libraries were constructed by RT-PCR. Instrument on record: Illumina HiSeq 2500. The public reads were reanalyzed by TCRdb: fastp trimming at Q25, MiXCR alignment, in-frame beta chains only. Merged by CDR3 protein, the rows form single entries marked with the most common genes and DNA. This sample has over 300,000 distinct CDR3 sequences in its table, and just over 20% of those were observed once. 10% of the sample is taken by the ten largest. These data belong to a study of response to subunit inactivated influenza vaccine (dated by TCRdb to the late 2010s). Notes on the research overall: Deep quantitative T cell receptor repertoire profiling was used in the study to track responses to a trivalent subunit inactivated influenza vaccine.

V is shortened by 3 bases, J by 7 bases, and the region joining them spans 12 bases. The germline V gene (reference sequence) specifies LNHDA as CDR1 and SQIVND as CDR2. The CDR3 numbers 13 residues from cysteine through phenylalanine. Just CDR3 DNA is preserved here, 39 bases in frame from base 1. The study at large found these results: The authors proposed that each seasonal influenza vaccination may bring in only a limited number of new T cells.

This chain is built from TRBV19 and TRBJ1-1; no confident D gene assignment can be made. Sequences were derived from PBMCs from blood, sampled approximately 20 months after vaccination. This receptor was obtained from a man aged 45 to 70 who received an inactivated influenza vaccine. Donor details come from another sample of the same person, matched by shared clones. The DNA sequence follows: TGTGCCAGTAGTATTTATTTGCAGGATGAAGCTTTCTTT. The translation is CASSIYLQDEAFF.